The next 9 T cell receptor beta chains were all read from a single sample in a study of a mutant IDH1 vaccine in newly diagnosed glioma. No antigens are known for them. Time point: week 47, end of study. Vaccinated patients received 300 ug of mutant IDH1 20-mer peptide per dose, with topical imiquimod. Method: immunoSEQ multiplex PCR; TCRdb's copy keeps in-frame clones and lacks some. The profile shows just over 60,000 clones, roughly four fifths of them singletons. The specimen was PBMCs, collected from a glioma patient whose treatment included an IDH1 peptide vaccine. The origin of the receptors is a man under 40 with glioma.

This sequence joins TRBV5-5 and TRBJ2-3; TRBD1 or TRBD2 may be the D gene (5 bases each). V was cut by 3 bases and J by 0 bases, with 8 bases left in between. This CDR3 has 14 amino acids. CDR1 is SGHKS and CDR2 is YYEKEE in the germline V gene (reference sequence). CDR3: CASSSGTSTDTQYF. In DNA, the CDR3 is TGTGCCAGCAGCTCCGGGACCAGCACAGATACGCAGTATTTT.

This clone came up a few times. This sequence joins TRBV23-1 and TRBJ2-3; 10 nucleotides line up with TRBD2. TRBV23-1 is classed as an ORF, of uncertain function. Trimming at V came to 5 bases and at J to 2 bases, leaving 7 bases not matched to a gene. The CDR3 extends over 16 amino acids. The CDR3 is CASSSTSGETTDTQYF. The CDR3 coding sequence is TGCGCCAGCAGTTCCACTAGCGGGGAGACCACAGATACGCAGTATTTT.

The V call is TRBV10-3, the J call TRBJ1-1; D remains ambiguous. V was clipped by 2 bases and J by 10 bases, with 20 bases between them. Germline CDR1 reads ENHRY; CDR2 reads SYGVKD. This CDR3 is 15 amino acids long. Written as DNA, the CDR3 is TGTGCCATCAGTGAGGGGCCCTCCCAAGGTTTGGGAGCTTTCTTT. Protein sequence: CAISEGPSQGLGAFF.

This chain links TRBV5-6 with TRBJ2-5; D is unresolved. CDR3 length: 12 residues. Trimming took off 2 bases at V and 2 bases at J, with 4 bases between the two ends. The germline V gene has CDR1 SGHDT and CDR2 YYEEEE. The CDR3, as DNA: TGTGCCAGCAGCTTTGGACAAGAGACCCAGTACTTC. The encoded protein is CASSFGQETQYF.

About this clone itself: The DNA is left out, because the CDR3 cannot be placed on it with certainty; the CDR3 is given as TCRdb lists it. The chain joins TRBV15 to TRBJ2-5; TRBD2, the table's D call, was not compared with the DNA. The germline V gene encodes CDR1 LNHNV and CDR2 YYDKDF (reference sequence). The CDR3 totals 15 residues, both ends included. CDR3 sequence reads: CATSSAVGPGETQYF.

This chain joins TRBV4-1 and TRBJ2-7; D is possibly TRBD1 (5 bases). This CDR3 is 17 amino acids long. The V gene's germline CDR1 is MGHRA and CDR2 YSYEKL. With 1 base removed from V and 3 bases from J, the gap between germline ends came to 19 bases. This CDR3 is CASSQVGLGKGIYEQYF. The CDR3 DNA reads as TGCGCCAGCAGCCAAGTGGGGCTAGGGAAGGGAATCTACGAGCAGTACTTC.

The chain carries TRBV5-1 and TRBJ2-4, with TRBD2 as a possible D gene (6 bases). This CDR3 is built from 18 residues. Germline CDR1 reads SGHRS; CDR2 reads YFSETQ. V lost 0 bases and J 1 base, leaving 17 bases between the germline ends. CDR3 sequence reads: CASSLAWRGGEAKNIQYF. CDR3 DNA: TGCGCCAGCAGCTTGGCCTGGCGGGGAGGTGAGGCCAAAAACATTCAGTACTTC. The complete variable domain, with remaining parts taken from reference TRBV5-1 and TRBJ2-4, reads KAGVTQTPRYLIKTRGQQVTLSCSPISGHRSVSWYQQTPGQGLQFLFEYFSETQRNKGNFPGRFSGRQFSNSRSEMNVSTLELGDSALYLCASSLAWRGGEAKNIQYFGAGTRLSVL.

This clone was seen a single time. The chain joins TRBV29-1 to TRBJ2-5, with D uncertain. The DNA matches TRBJ2-7 better at its end, which makes the J call doubtful. Germline V gives CDR1 SQVTM, CDR2 ANQGSEA. The CDR3 covers 12 residues. CDR3 sequence: CSVWGYSYEQYF. The CDR3 nucleotides read TGCAGCGTTTGGGGTTACTCCTACGAGCAGTACTTC.

The rearrangement joins TRBV29-1 to TRBJ1-1; 8 nucleotides agree with TRBD1. The ends lost 8 bases at V and 1 base at J; junction bases unmatched: 6. In germline, CDR1 is SQVTM, CDR2 ANQGSEA. There are 13 residues in the CDR3. DNA of the CDR3: TGCAGCTATAGGACAGGGCCGAACACTGAAGCTTTCTTT. Amino acids: CSYRTGPNTEAFF.